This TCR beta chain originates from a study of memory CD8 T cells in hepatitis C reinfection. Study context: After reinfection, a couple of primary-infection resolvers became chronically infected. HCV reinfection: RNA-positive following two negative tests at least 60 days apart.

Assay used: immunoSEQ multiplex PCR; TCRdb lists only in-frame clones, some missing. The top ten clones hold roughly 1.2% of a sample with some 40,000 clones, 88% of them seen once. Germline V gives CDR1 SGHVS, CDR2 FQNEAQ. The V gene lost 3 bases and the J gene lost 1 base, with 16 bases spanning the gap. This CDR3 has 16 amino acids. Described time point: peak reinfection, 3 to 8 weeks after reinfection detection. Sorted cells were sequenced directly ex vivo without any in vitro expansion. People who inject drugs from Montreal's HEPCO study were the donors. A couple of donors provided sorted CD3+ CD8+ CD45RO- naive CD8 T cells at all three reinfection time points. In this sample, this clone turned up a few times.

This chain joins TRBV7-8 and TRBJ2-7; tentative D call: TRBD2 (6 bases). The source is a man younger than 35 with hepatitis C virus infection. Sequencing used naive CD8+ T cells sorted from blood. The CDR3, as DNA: TGTGCCAGCAGCTTCCTTACTAGCCCGAGGTCCTACGAGCAGTACTTC. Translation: CASSFLTSPRSYEQYF.